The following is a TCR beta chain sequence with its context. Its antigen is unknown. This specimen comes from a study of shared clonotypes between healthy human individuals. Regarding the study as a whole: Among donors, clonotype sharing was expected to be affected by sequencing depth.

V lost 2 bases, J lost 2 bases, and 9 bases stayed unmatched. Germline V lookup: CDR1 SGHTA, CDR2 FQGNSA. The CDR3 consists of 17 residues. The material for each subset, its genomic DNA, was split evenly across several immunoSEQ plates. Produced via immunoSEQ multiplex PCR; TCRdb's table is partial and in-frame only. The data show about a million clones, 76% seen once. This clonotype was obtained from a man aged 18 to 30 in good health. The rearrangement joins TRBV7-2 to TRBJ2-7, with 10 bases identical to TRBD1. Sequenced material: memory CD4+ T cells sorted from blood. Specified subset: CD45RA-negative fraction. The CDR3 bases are TGTGCCAGCAGCTTATCAGGTGGGACAGGGGACACCTACGAGCAGTACTTC. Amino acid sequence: CASSLSGGTGDTYEQYF. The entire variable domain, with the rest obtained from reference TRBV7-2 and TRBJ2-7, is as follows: GAGVSQSPSNKVTEKGKDVELRCDPISGHTALYWYRQSLGQGLEFLIYFQGNSAPDKSGLPSDRFSAERTGGSVSTLTIQRTQQEDSAVYLCASSLSGGTGDTYEQYFGPGTRLTVT.